This T cell receptor (beta chain) was recorded in a study of T cells in women clearing cervical HPV infection. A note on this clone: A read error may account for a junction end that differs from germline. The read ends 3 residues before the CDR3 terminus; that terminus is restored from the germline J gene.

In germline, CDR1 is LGHNA, CDR2 YNFKEQ. The CDR3 is 15 residues long. The protocol was immunoSEQ multiplex PCR, while the TCRdb copy is restricted to in-frame clones and leaves out a portion. The sample has some 30,000 clones, and its top ten clones hold roughly 7.7%. The chain employs TRBV4-2 and TRBJ1-3; the D is unclear. The clonotype comes from a woman aged 18-69 years with a cervical HPV16 infection that either progressed to CIN3+ or cleared (not recorded which). Sequencing used blood buffy coat. CDR3 amino acids: CASSHGEASGNTIYF. Partial CDR3 DNA: TGTGCCAGCAGCCACGGGGAAGCCTCTGGAAACACG.